Described below is a single T cell receptor beta chain sequence and its context. The data belong to a study of STAT5B mutations in CD4+ large granular lymphocyte leukemia. TCRdb's copy holds only in-frame clones and misses some; the assay was immunoSEQ multiplex PCR. The repertoire consists of roughly 30,000 clones, with 87% occurring once and the leading ten covering roughly 3.3%. The sequence derives from a human donor in good health. Sequencing was carried out using CD4+ T cells from blood buffy coats.

This chain's CDR3 is CASSSFGTGIYEQYF. The DNA for the CDR3 is TGTGCCAGCAGTTCGTTTGGGACAGGGATCTACGAGCAGTACTTC. The chain joins TRBV28 to TRBJ2-7; 9 bases line up with TRBD1. Trimming at V came to 4 bases and at J to 3 bases, leaving 7 bases not matched to a gene. Germline loops: CDR1 MDHEN, CDR2 SYDVKM. The CDR3 has 15 residues.